The next 27 T cell receptor beta chains were all read from a single sample in a study of cytomegalovirus exposure and HLA in healthy donors. PCR involved 60 Vbeta and 13 Jbeta primers. Here immunoSEQ multiplex PCR was the method, and the copy in TCRdb shows in-frame clones only, minus some. The sample carries more than 85,000 clones, 65% to 85% recorded once. The material sequenced was PBMCs. The origin of the receptors is a young man in good health and CMV-seropositive.

The chain uses TRBV7-8 and TRBJ2-7, with 13 bases lining up with TRBD2. The germline V gene encodes CDR1 SGHVS and CDR2 FQNEAQ. Unmatched junction bases numbered 3, after V lost 4 bases and J lost 3 bases. There are 15 residues in the CDR3. The CDR3 DNA reads TGTGCCAGCAGCTCGGGACTAGCGGGGTACTACGAGCAGTACTTC. Its translation is CASSSGLAGYYEQYF.

The J gene is TRBJ2-4, the V gene TRBV5-1, with D possibly matching TRBD1 (6 bases). CDR3 length: 15 residues. Trimming removed 4 bases at V and 8 bases at J, with 19 bases between. In germline, CDR1 is SGHRS, CDR2 YFSETQ. CDR3 sequence (DNA): TGCGCCAGCAGCCTTTGGGCAAGAGGGGGTGACATTCAGTACTTC. Amino acid sequence: CASSLWARGGDIQYF.

This clone was recorded once. The chain is built from TRBV6-5 and TRBJ1-1, with a tentative D call TRBD1 (5 bases). Trimming took 5 bases from V and 8 from J, leaving 18 bases between them. The CDR3 sequence is 14 residues long. The germline gives CDR1 MNHEY, CDR2 SVGAGI. CDR3 DNA sequence: TGTGCCAGCAGTGTAACGGTGCATGGGGCCGAAGCTTTCTTT. Residues: CASSVTVHGAEAFF.

This chain joins TRBV5-4 and TRBJ1-1; weak D call: TRBD1 (5 bases). Trimming removed 2 bases from V and 0 bases from J, with 11 bases in between. This CDR3 comprises 15 residues. Germline assignment: CDR1 SGHNT and CDR2 YYREEE (reference sequence). This chain's CDR3 is CASSLSTGLNTEAFF. The CDR3 DNA is TGTGCCAGCAGCTTATCTACAGGATTGAACACTGAAGCTTTCTTT.

V usage is TRBV5-5 and J usage is TRBJ2-3, with 10 bases identical to TRBD1. Per germline, CDR1 SGHKS and CDR2 YYEKEE (reference sequence). V gave up 4 bases and J gave up 2 bases; unmatched junction bases: 10. CDR3 length: 17 residues. CDR3: CASSPRMGQGFTDTQYF. CDR3 coding DNA: TGTGCCAGCAGCCCGAGAATGGGACAGGGGTTCACAGATACGCAGTATTTT.

This chain connects TRBV5-1 to TRBJ2-5; 11 bases agree with TRBD2. V lost 4 bases, J lost 2 bases, and 7 bases stayed unmatched. The CDR3 contains 16 residues. Germline V CDR1 and CDR2: SGHRS, YFSETQ. This CDR3 is CASSRLVAGGQETQYF. The DNA of the CDR3 is TGCGCCAGCAGCCGGTTAGTAGCGGGGGGGCAAGAGACCCAGTACTTC.

The CDR3 spells CASSSQGKDYNEQFF. CDR3 nucleotide sequence: TGTGCCAGCAGCAGCCAGGGGAAGGACTACAATGAGCAGTTCTTC. This sequence joins TRBV21-1 and TRBJ2-1; the D call in the table, TRBD1, was not verified against the DNA. TRBV21-1 is a listed pseudogene. The CDR3 extends over 15 amino acids.

The CDR3 region is CASSEKRGKGRETQYF. As DNA, the CDR3 is TGTGCCAGCAGTGAAAAGAGGGGGAAGGGGCGTGAGACCCAGTACTTC. This chain links TRBV25-1 with TRBJ2-5, with a weak D call TRBD1 (6 bases). V was trimmed by 2 bases and J by 5 bases, leaving 18 bases between them. The CDR3 has 16 residues. Germline lookup yields CDR1 MGHDK and CDR2 SYGVNS.

V is TRBV5-1 and J is TRBJ2-7; 9 bases align to TRBD2. The CDR3 length is 19 residues. V lost 3 bases, J lost 6 bases, and 22 bases stayed unmatched. Germline CDR1 reads SGHRS; CDR2 reads YFSETQ. The CDR3 region is CASSSTPGVAGARSGEQYF. CDR3 nucleotides: TGCGCCAGCAGCTCGACCCCGGGGGTAGCGGGGGCCAGATCTGGCGAGCAGTACTTC. Full variable domain (missing parts from reference TRBV5-1 and TRBJ2-7): KAGVTQTPRYLIKTRGQQVTLSCSPISGHRSVSWYQQTPGQGLQFLFEYFSETQRNKGNFPGRFSGRQFSNSRSEMNVSTLELGDSALYLCASSSTPGVAGARSGEQYFGPGTRLTVT.

Only a few counts were recorded for this clone. The genes are TRBV6-6 and TRBJ2-1; D is uncertain. CDR3 length: 14 amino acids. In germline, CDR1 is MNHNY, CDR2 SVGAGI (reference sequence). V gave up 0 bases and J gave up 4 bases, with 7 bases separating them. CDR3 region: CASSYSNRYNEQFF. The CDR3, as DNA: TGTGCCAGCAGTTACTCGAACCGGTACAATGAGCAGTTCTTC.

The rearrangement uses TRBV7-9 and TRBJ2-7; D is perhaps TRBD1 (6 bases). The length of the CDR3 is 17 residues. Trimming shortened V by 0 bases and J by 0 bases, and 15 bases separated the two germline ends. The germline CDR1 and CDR2 sequences are SEHNR and FQNEAQ (reference sequence). CDR3 sequence: CASSLAGADGLSYEQYF. CDR3 DNA: TGTGCCAGCAGCTTAGCGGGGGCTGATGGACTCTCCTACGAGCAGTACTTC.

This clone came up a few times. V gene TRBV5-1 combines with J gene TRBJ1-1, with D tentatively TRBD1 (5 bases). V was trimmed by 5 bases and J by 1 base, leaving 9 bases between them. The CDR3 is 13 amino acids. Germline CDR1 SGHRS, CDR2 YFSETQ. The CDR3 region is CASSYGANTEAFF. DNA of the CDR3: TGCGCCAGCAGTTATGGGGCGAACACTGAAGCTTTCTTT.

V usage is TRBV5-6 and J usage is TRBJ2-3, with unresolved D. The CDR3 is 13 amino acids. V dropped 0 bases and J dropped 4 bases, with 6 bases sitting between them. CDR1 and CDR2 from the germline V gene are SGHDT and YYEEEE. CDR3 in DNA: TGTGCCAGCAGCTTGGCTCAGTCAGATACGCAGTATTTT. This codes for CASSLAQSDTQYF.

The genes are TRBV7-2 and TRBJ2-6; tentatively, D is TRBD2 (5 bases). CDR1 SGHTA and CDR2 FQGNSA come from the germline V gene. The CDR3 has 17 amino acids. V lost 1 base, J lost 2 bases, and 12 bases lay in between. The CDR3 bases are TGTGCCAGCAGCTTAGGCTTCACGGGAACTGGGGCCAACGTCCTGACTTTC. As protein: CASSLGFTGTGANVLTF.

This clone is a singleton in its sample. J is TRBJ2-7 and V is TRBV6-5; TRBD1 agrees at 9 bases. This CDR3 spans 15 amino acids. V lost 0 bases and J lost 4; bases outside the gene matches: 4. CDR1 and CDR2 (germline): MNHEY, SVGAGI. CDR3 coding DNA: TGTGCCAGCAGTTACTCTGCCGGGACAGGGTACGAGCAGTACTTC. As protein: CASSYSAGTGYEQYF.

V is TRBV19 and J is TRBJ2-7; perhaps TRBD2 as D (5 bases). The germline V gene has CDR1 LNHDA and CDR2 SQIVND (reference sequence). The CDR3 loop spans 14 amino acids. Trimming removed 5 bases from V and 2 bases from J, with 13 bases in between. The CDR3 protein is CASSPLRGPYEQYF. In DNA form, the CDR3 reads TGTGCCAGTAGTCCCCTTAGAGGGCCCTACGAGCAGTACTTC.

The genes are TRBV7-2 and TRBJ1-2, with 8 nucleotides matching TRBD1. Trimming at V came to 2 bases and at J to 0 bases, leaving 8 bases not matched to a gene. CDR3 length: 17 amino acids. CDR1 SGHTA and CDR2 FQGNSA come from the germline V gene. CDR3 coding DNA: TGTGCCAGCAGCTTAACAGGGGGTGAAGGGGCTAACTATGGCTACACCTTC. This codes for CASSLTGGEGANYGYTF.

This sequence joins TRBV9 and TRBJ1-6; TRBD1 is a possible D gene (5 bases). The V and J ends lost 0 bases and 5 bases respectively, with 9 bases between them. Germline V lookup: CDR1 SGDLS, CDR2 YYNGEE. There are 15 residues in the CDR3. The CDR3 sequence is CASSVGKGNNSPLHF. In DNA, the CDR3 is TGTGCCAGCAGCGTAGGGAAGGGGAATAATTCACCCCTCCACTTT.

The chain combines TRBV5-5 with TRBJ2-3; tentative D call: TRBD2 (5 bases). The CDR3 spans 15 residues. V lost 3 bases and J 2 bases, leaving 13 bases between the germline ends. Germline CDR1 reads SGHKS; CDR2 reads YYEKEE (reference sequence). The CDR3, as DNA: TGTGCCAGCAGCTCCATCAGCGGAAACACAGATACGCAGTATTTT. Translation: CASSSISGNTDTQYF.

This chain links TRBV5-4 with TRBJ2-3; tentatively, D is TRBD2 (7 bases). CDR3 length: 16 residues. The V end was cut by 1 base, the J end by 4 bases, with 16 bases between. Germline CDR1 reads SGHNT; CDR2 reads YYREEE (reference sequence). CDR3 loop: CASSLLGGAVADTQYF. CDR3 in DNA: TGTGCCAGCAGCTTGCTGGGGGGGGCCGTGGCAGATACGCAGTATTTT.

CDR3 protein: CSVTPGADTQYF. The CDR3 DNA sequence: TGCAGCGTTACGCCAGGCGCAGATACGCAGTATTTT. The chain recombines TRBV29-1 with TRBJ2-3; the D is unclear. Germline CDR1 is SQVTM and CDR2 is ANQGSEA. The CDR3 is 12 amino acids. Trimming cost V 5 bases and J 4 bases, with 10 bases left between them.

The rearrangement links TRBV6-5 to TRBJ1-1; unclear D gene. The CDR3 has 13 residues. V gave up 2 bases and J gave up 4 bases, with 8 bases separating them. Germline loops: CDR1 MNHEY, CDR2 SVGAGI. CDR3 loop: CASSYGRGTEAFF. The CDR3 region has the DNA TGTGCCAGCAGTTACGGCCGAGGCACTGAAGCTTTCTTT.

V and J are TRBV4-2 and TRBJ2-5; maybe TRBD2 (5 bases). Per germline, CDR1 LGHNA and CDR2 YNFKEQ. The CDR3 is 15 amino acids. Trimming stripped 4 bases from V and 2 bases from J, with 14 bases between. CDR3 bases: TGTGCCAGCAGCCTTAATACCCTAGCTCAAGAGACCCAGTACTTC. Translated, it gives CASSLNTLAQETQYF.

The CDR3 spells CASSIGELEQYF. For the CDR3, the DNA is TGTGCCAGTAGTATAGGGGAGCTCGAGCAGTACTTC. V and J are TRBV19 and TRBJ2-7; a possible D gene is TRBD2 (5 bases). V gave up 1 base and J gave up 6 bases, with 7 bases separating them. Germline CDR1 reads LNHDA; CDR2 reads SQIVND (reference sequence). The CDR3 is 12 residues long.

The V gene is TRBV4-2, the J gene TRBJ2-2; 8 bases match TRBD2. This CDR3 is 17 amino acids long. V lost 4 bases, J lost 4 bases, and 11 bases stayed unmatched. Germline V gives CDR1 LGHNA, CDR2 YNFKEQ. The DNA for the CDR3 is TGTGCCAGCAGCCGAGATAGCGGGGAAGGATCCACCGGGGAGCTGTTTTTT. It is translated as CASSRDSGEGSTGELFF.

For the CDR3, the DNA is TGTGCCAGTAGTATGGACAGGGAACCCTACGAGCAGTACTTC. Translation gives CASSMDREPYEQYF. V usage is TRBV19 and J usage is TRBJ2-7, with 8 bases identical to TRBD1. The CDR3 spans 14 residues. The germline V gene encodes CDR1 LNHDA and CDR2 SQIVND (reference sequence). J lost 2 bases, V lost 3 bases, and 3 bases had no gene match.

The table lists this clone with a few counts. This rearrangement joins TRBV19 to TRBJ1-1, with unresolved D. The V end was cut by 4 bases, the J end by 7 bases, with 7 bases between. Germline V gene data show CDR1 as LNHDA and CDR2 as SQIVND (reference sequence). The CDR3 has 11 amino acids. The CDR3 DNA reads TGTGCCAGTAGTAACCCAGGTGAAGCTTTCTTT. This translates into CASSNPGEAFF.